These 21 T cell receptor beta chains originate from one sample sequenced in a study of T cell repertoires in cytomegalovirus infection. MiXCR, run by TCRdb on the reads, gives a single entry per CDR3 protein. The sample carries approximately 910,000 distinct CDR3 sequences, approximately 30% recorded once. The antigens for these receptors are not known. The source material was cultured CD8+ T cells from PBMCs, sampled from culture after CMV antigen stimulation. These receptors all stem from a human donor in good health (CMV status not recorded). Some clones in this sample may be carry-over from other donors' samples.

This clonotype appeared a few times. The chain has TRBV7-8 and TRBJ1-5; D gene uncertain. Per the germline V gene, CDR1 is SGHVS and CDR2 is FQNEAQ. The CDR3 contains 15 residues. The ends were cut back, 2 bases at V and 6 bases at J, with 14 bases in the middle. CDR3 bases: TGTGCCAGCAGCTTAAGTGCCTTTGAGGGTCAGCCCCAGCATTTT. It codes for CASSLSAFEGQPQHF.

This clonotype has only a few counts. The V and J genes are TRBV6-5 and TRBJ2-3; D may be TRBD2 (6 bases). Trimming shortened V by 8 bases and J by 5 bases, and 20 bases separated the two germline ends. CDR1 is MNHEY, CDR2 SVGAGI, per germline. CDR3 length equals 15 residues. CDR3: CASWAGLRAGDTQYF. The CDR3 DNA is TGTGCCAGCTGGGCGGGATTAAGGGCAGGAGATACGCAGTATTTT.

V is TRBV6-5 and J is TRBJ2-3, with 10 bases identical to TRBD2. The CDR3 totals 16 residues. With V trimmed by 2 bases and J by 2 bases, 4 bases remained unmatched. Germline V gene sequence: CDR1 MNHEY, CDR2 SVGAGI. This CDR3 is CASSYTLAGVTDTQYF. The CDR3, as DNA: TGTGCCAGCAGTTACACCCTAGCGGGGGTCACAGATACGCAGTATTTT.

V and J are TRBV6-1 and TRBJ2-2; maybe TRBD2 (6 bases). Germline assignment: CDR1 MNHNS and CDR2 SASEGT. The CDR3 length is 17 residues. V was trimmed by 2 bases and J by 1 base, leaving 14 bases between them. Here the CDR3 DNA reads TGTGCCAGCAGTGAAAGGTTGGGACTGAGGAACACCGGGGAGCTGTTTTTT. Its protein product is CASSERLGLRNTGELFF.

There are many counts of this clonotype. CDR3 amino acids: CASSNRGTGELFF. DNA for the CDR3: TGTGCCAGCAGCAACAGGGGCACCGGGGAGCTGTTTTTT. J is TRBJ2-2 and V is TRBV12-3 or TRBV12-4; 7 bases are shared with TRBD1. J lost 4 bases, V lost 6 bases, and 2 bases had no gene match. This CDR3 comprises 13 residues.

The chain recombines TRBV14 with TRBJ1-1; no clear D. CDR1 is SGHDN and CDR2 is FVKESK in the germline V gene. There are 10 residues in the CDR3. Trimming left V 0 bases short and J 8 bases short, with 1 base between. The CDR3 DNA follows: TGTGCCAGCAGCCAAGAAGAAGCTTTCTTT. It specifies CASSQEEAFF.

Ten or more counts support this clonotype. The chain carries TRBV7-8 and TRBJ2-7; the D gene is possibly TRBD2 (6 bases). V gave up 1 base and J gave up 2 bases, with 12 bases separating them. In germline, CDR1 is SGHVS, CDR2 FQNEAQ. The CDR3 has 15 residues. The CDR3: CASSLVAAGTYEQYF. CDR3 bases: TGTGCCAGCAGCTTAGTAGCCGCGGGGACCTACGAGCAGTACTTC.

The genes are TRBV12-3 or TRBV12-4 and TRBJ1-4; no definite D call. V was pared by 2 bases and J by 8 bases, with 9 bases between. This CDR3 contains 13 residues. CDR3 sequence reads: CASSLRVGEKLFF. The CDR3, as DNA: TGTGCCAGCAGTTTAAGAGTGGGAGAAAAACTGTTTTTT.

This clonotype was recorded many times. J is TRBJ2-5 and V is TRBV7-9, with D perhaps TRBD2 (5 bases). Trimming took 8 bases from V and 7 from J, leaving 14 bases between them. The V gene's germline CDR1 is SEHNR and CDR2 FQNEAQ (reference sequence). The length of the CDR3 is 12 residues. The CDR3 nucleotides are TGTGCCAGCGCCGATGGTGCGGGGACCCAGTACTTC. Translated: CASADGAGTQYF.

The CDR3 loop reads CASSTGESLLSYNEQFF. CDR3 sequence (DNA): TGTGCCAGTAGTACGGGGGAGAGCCTACTATCTTACAATGAGCAGTTCTTC. J is TRBJ2-1 and V is TRBV19, with D possibly being TRBD2 (6 bases). The V end lost 4 bases, the J end lost 4 bases, and 20 bases lay between the germline ends. In germline, CDR1 is LNHDA, CDR2 SQIVND (reference sequence). This CDR3 comprises 17 residues.

This clonotype was seen more than once but under ten times. The rearrangement links TRBV6-1 to TRBJ2-1; 7 bases map to TRBD2. CDR3 size: 16 residues. Germline CDR1 MNHNS, CDR2 SASEGT. J lost 8 bases, V lost 6 bases, and 16 bases had no gene match. Here the CDR3 DNA reads TGTGCCAGCAGACCACCTGTCGGGGGGTGGACGGATGAGCAGTTCTTC. As protein: CASRPPVGGWTDEQFF.

The table lists this clonotype with many counts. The chain has TRBV12-3 or TRBV12-4 and TRBJ2-5, with 8 bases identical to TRBD1. The CDR3 spans 17 residues. The V and J ends lost 3 bases and 2 bases, in that order; junction bases with no gene match: 11. The DNA for the CDR3 is TGTGCCAGCAGTTTCCACCGACAGGGGCTTCAGCAAGAGACCCAGTACTTC. Translated, it gives CASSFHRQGLQQETQYF.

This chain joins TRBV4-1 and TRBJ1-2; D possibly corresponds to TRBD1 (6 bases). The V and J ends lost 0 bases and 1 base respectively, with 9 bases between them. This CDR3 has 15 amino acids. Germline-derived CDR1 and CDR2 are MGHRA and YSYEKL. The CDR3 DNA reads TGCGCCAGCAGCCAAGAGGAAGGGGGTAACTATGGCTACACCTTC. It translates to CASSQEEGGNYGYTF.

The chain has TRBV4-3 and TRBJ1-2; maybe TRBD1 (6 bases). This CDR3 spans 15 amino acids. CDR1 is LGHNA, CDR2 YSLEER, per germline. The germline V and J ends were trimmed by 3 bases and 4 bases, with 15 bases remaining between them. This chain's CDR3 is CASSQLKGGPYGYTF. DNA for the CDR3: TGCGCCAGCAGCCAGTTAAAAGGGGGACCCTATGGCTACACCTTC.

This clonotype was found a few times. The chain is built from TRBV27 and TRBJ1-2, with D uncertain. Trimming left V 2 bases short and J 1 base short, with 5 bases between. From germline, CDR1 is MNHEY and CDR2 SMNVEV (reference sequence). The CDR3 totals 13 residues. The DNA for the CDR3 is TGTGCCAGCAGTTTACAGATTAACTATGGCTACACCTTC. Protein product: CASSLQINYGYTF.

A few counts support this clonotype. This chain joins TRBV7-6 and TRBJ2-7, with D maybe TRBD1 (5 bases). The CDR3 has 17 amino acids. Germline CDR1 is SGHVS and CDR2 is FNYEAQ. Trimming left V 2 bases short and J 2 bases short, with 19 bases between. The CDR3, as DNA: TGTGCCAGCAGCTTACGAGGTAGCAGGGTTTTTACCTACGAGCAGTACTTC. Translated, it gives CASSLRGSRVFTYEQYF. Using reference TRBV7-6 and TRBJ2-7 for the parts outside the CDR3, the full variable domain is GAGVSQSPRYKVTKRGQDVALRCDPISGHVSLYWYRQALGQGPEFLTYFNYEAQQDKSGLPNDRFSAERPEGSISTLTIQRTEQRDSAMYRCASSLRGSRVFTYEQYFGPGTRLTVT.

Here the CDR3 reads CASSPMGVHEQFF. Here the CDR3 DNA reads TGTGCCAGTAGTCCTATGGGGGTCCATGAGCAGTTCTTC. V and J are TRBV19 and TRBJ2-1; D possibly uses TRBD1 or TRBD2 (5 bases each). V was pared by 5 bases and J by 8 bases, with 13 bases between. CDR1 LNHDA and CDR2 SQIVND come from the germline V gene (reference sequence). There are 13 residues in the CDR3.

This clonotype was counted between two and nine times. This rearrangement joins TRBV6-1 to TRBJ1-3, with a weak D call TRBD1 (6 bases). V lost 1 base and J 2 bases, leaving 9 bases between the germline ends. The CDR3 is made up of 15 amino acids. The germline CDR1 and CDR2 sequences are MNHNS and SASEGT. The CDR3 protein is CASSEGGGTGNTIYF. CDR3 nucleotides: TGTGCCAGCAGTGAAGGTGGGGGCACTGGAAACACCATATATTTT.

This clonotype has more than one count but fewer than ten. The chain has TRBV27 and TRBJ1-5, with D possibly being TRBD1 (6 bases). Germline assignment: CDR1 MNHEY and CDR2 SMNVEV (reference sequence). V was clipped by 3 bases and J by 0 bases, with 12 bases between them. The CDR3 runs to 16 residues. In nucleotides, the CDR3 is TGTGCCAGCAGTTTGACAGGAGATTATAGCAATCAGCCCCAGCATTTT. This gives the protein CASSLTGDYSNQPQHF.

The gene calls are TRBV4-1 and TRBJ1-2; D is perhaps TRBD1 (5 bases). Trimming left V 0 bases short and J 8 bases short, with 13 bases between. This CDR3 spans 14 amino acids. The germline V gene has CDR1 MGHRA and CDR2 YSYEKL. CDR3 loop: CASSQDLGVIGYTF. The CDR3 DNA sequence: TGCGCCAGCAGCCAAGATCTGGGGGTGATAGGCTACACCTTC.

This clonotype was recorded many times. V usage is TRBV7-6 and J usage is TRBJ2-1, with 7 positions matching TRBD2. This CDR3 has 16 residues. In germline, CDR1 is SGHVS, CDR2 FNYEAQ. Trimming cost V 1 base and J 3 bases; bases outside gene matches: 6. The CDR3 bases are TGTGCCAGCAGCTTAGAAACAGCGGGGAACTACAATGAGCAGTTCTTC. Protein product: CASSLETAGNYNEQFF.